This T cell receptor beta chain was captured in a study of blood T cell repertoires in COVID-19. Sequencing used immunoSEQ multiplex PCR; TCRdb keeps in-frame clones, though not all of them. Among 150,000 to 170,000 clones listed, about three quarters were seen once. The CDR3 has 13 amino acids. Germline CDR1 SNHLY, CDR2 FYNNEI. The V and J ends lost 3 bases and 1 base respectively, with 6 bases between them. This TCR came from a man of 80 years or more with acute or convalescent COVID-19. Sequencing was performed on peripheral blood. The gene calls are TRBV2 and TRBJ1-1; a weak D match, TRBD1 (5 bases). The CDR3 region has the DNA TGTGCCAGCAGTGACCAGGGGAACACTGAAGCTTTCTTT. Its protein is CASSDQGNTEAFF. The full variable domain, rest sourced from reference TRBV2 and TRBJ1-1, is EPEVTQTPSHQVTQMGQEVILRCVPISNHLYFYWYRQILGQKVEFLVSFYNNEISEKSEIFDDQFSVERPDGSNFTLKIRSTKLEDSAMYFCASSDQGNTEAFFGQGTRLTVV.